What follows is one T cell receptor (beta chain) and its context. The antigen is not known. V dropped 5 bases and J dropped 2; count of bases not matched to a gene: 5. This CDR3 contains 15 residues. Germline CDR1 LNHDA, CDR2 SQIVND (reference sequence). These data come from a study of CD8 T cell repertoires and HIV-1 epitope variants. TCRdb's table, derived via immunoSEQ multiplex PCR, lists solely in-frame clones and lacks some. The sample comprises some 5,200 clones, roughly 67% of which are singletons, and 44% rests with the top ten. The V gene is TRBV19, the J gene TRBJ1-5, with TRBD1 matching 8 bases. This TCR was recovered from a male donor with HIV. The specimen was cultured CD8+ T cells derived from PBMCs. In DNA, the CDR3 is TGTGCCAGTAGTGGTGGACAGGGTGGCAATCAGCCCCAGCATTTT. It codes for CASSGGQGGNQPQHF.